The sequence of this TCR beta chain was determined in a study of OX40 agonist ivuxolimab in advanced cancers. Across the whole study: The dose-escalation group included hepatocellular carcinoma, melanoma, renal cell carcinoma and head and neck cancer. Around 40% of patients had received prior checkpoint inhibitor therapy.

A history of autoimmune disease or systemic immunosuppression excluded patients. Data came from immunoSEQ multiplex PCR; TCRdb stores just in-frame clones and leaves some out. The sample carries 55,000 to 70,000 clones, 65% to 90% recorded once. Concerning this clone: The antigen remains undetermined.

General study results and limits: Clonal expansion from baseline to week 6 occurred in both CD4+ and CD8+ T cells.

CDR1 and CDR2 (germline): LNHDA, SQIVND (reference sequence). This CDR3 comprises 16 residues. V was cut by 6 bases and J by 7 bases, with 21 bases left in between. The material was CD4+ or CD8+ T cells sorted from blood, obtained in a trial of the OX40 agonist ivuxolimab. The chain joins TRBV19 to TRBJ1-4; a weak D match, TRBD1 (5 bases). The TCR was taken from an adult with an advanced solid tumor such as melanoma, head and neck, liver or kidney cancer. The CDR3 region is CASSPPGAILGEKLFF. The CDR3, as DNA: TGTGCCAGTAGCCCCCCCGGGGCAATCCTGGGTGAAAAACTGTTTTTT. The variable domain in full, completed from reference TRBV19 and TRBJ1-4, reads DGGITQSPKYLFRKEGQNVTLSCEQNLNHDAMYWYRQDPGQGLRLIYYSQIVNDFQKGDIAEGYSVSREKKESFPLTVTSAQKNPTAFYLCASSPPGAILGEKLFFGSGTQLSVL.